These 32 T cell receptor beta chains share one sample of origin, sequenced in a study of T-cell reconstitution after alpha-beta-depleted transplantation in children. Unique molecular identifiers were used to barcode this TCRbeta library. Via MiXCR, TCRdb re-called the PCR reads, giving one row per CDR3 protein. There are approximately 640,000 distinct CDR3 sequences in the sample; roughly 15% occur only once, and 0.9% to 1.2% lies in the top ten. This specimen consisted of PBMCs from the stem cell graft donor, obtained from the stem cell graft. All receptors come from a human donor who donated a stem cell graft to a child with acute myeloid leukemia.

This chain links TRBV12-3 or TRBV12-4 with TRBJ1-5, with D perhaps TRBD1 (6 bases). The CDR3 is 16 residues long. The V end lost 6 bases, the J end lost 2 bases, and 17 bases lay between the germline ends. Written as DNA, the CDR3 is TGTGCCAGCAGCCCACAGGGTAATGTTGGCAATCAGCCCCAGCATTTT. It specifies CASSPQGNVGNQPQHF.

The chain has TRBV20-1 and TRBJ1-1; D unresolved. The V gene's germline CDR1 is DFQATT and CDR2 SNEGSKA (reference sequence). V was clipped by 7 bases and J by 1 base, with 19 bases between them. The length of the CDR3 is 15 residues. The CDR3 sequence is CSVSPTPAGNTEAFF. The CDR3 DNA sequence: TGCAGTGTCTCTCCTACCCCCGCTGGGAACACTGAAGCTTTCTTT.

This clonotype turned up a few times. J is TRBJ2-1 and V is TRBV12-3 or TRBV12-4; D possibly corresponds to TRBD2 (6 bases). V shed 6 bases and J shed 8 bases, with 11 bases lying between them. This CDR3 has 12 residues. The CDR3 nucleotides read TGTGCCAGCAGCTTGACTAGTTATGAGCAGTTCTTC. Amino acid sequence: CASSLTSYEQFF.

This clonotype was seen repeatedly, ten times or more. This rearrangement joins TRBV28 to TRBJ2-1; 9 bases are shared with TRBD1. There are 15 residues in the CDR3. V lost 7 bases and J lost 7; bases outside the gene matches: 11. In germline, CDR1 is MDHEN, CDR2 SYDVKM. The chain's CDR3 is CASTPSGQGSNEQFF. CDR3 nucleotide sequence: TGTGCCAGCACCCCTTCAGGACAGGGGTCGAATGAGCAGTTCTTC.

This clonotype has more than one count but fewer than ten. The chain employs TRBV4-3 and TRBJ2-1; 8 bases fit TRBD1. Germline V gene data show CDR1 as LGHNA and CDR2 as YSLEER. The CDR3 spans 16 residues. After removal of 1 base from V and 4 bases from J, the junction contained 6 bases not matched to a gene. CDR3 sequence: CASSQGSTGGYNEQFF. The CDR3 nucleotides are TGCGCCAGCAGCCAAGGCAGTACAGGGGGATACAATGAGCAGTTCTTC.

The chain couples TRBV18 to TRBJ2-1; D is unresolved. Germline CDR1 KGHSH, CDR2 LQKENI. This CDR3 comprises 14 residues. Deletions cut 0 bases from V and 5 bases from J, with 8 bases between. The CDR3 region is CASSPPIADNEQFF. For the CDR3, the DNA is TGTGCCAGCTCACCACCGATAGCCGACAATGAGCAGTTCTTC.

This clonotype was counted at least ten times. The chain carries TRBV12-3 or TRBV12-4 and TRBJ2-1, with a tentative D call TRBD2 (7 bases). The CDR3 sequence is 15 residues long. Trimming pared 2 bases from V and 8 bases from J, leaving 16 bases between. This chain's CDR3 is CASSLNMGGPDEQFF. DNA of the CDR3: TGTGCCAGCAGTTTAAATATGGGGGGGCCCGATGAGCAGTTCTTC.

This clonotype has just a few counts. Written as DNA, the CDR3 is TGTGCCAGCTGCGTGAAGGGAGCAACTAATGAAAAACTGTTTTTT. Protein: CASCVKGATNEKLFF. This sequence joins TRBV28 and TRBJ1-4; D is uncertain. This CDR3 spans 15 amino acids. Germline V CDR1 and CDR2: MDHEN, SYDVKM. V was clipped by 8 bases and J by 0 bases, with 13 bases between them.

This clonotype was observed many times. CDR3 nucleotide sequence: TGCAGTGCTAGAACAGGGGGCGATAATTCACCCCTCCACTTT. Translating gives CSARTGGDNSPLHF. The chain employs TRBV20-1 and TRBJ1-6, with TRBD1 identical over 9 bases. The CDR3 length is 14 residues. V lost 2 bases, J lost 5 bases, and 1 base stayed unmatched. The germline CDR1 and CDR2 sequences are DFQATT and SNEGSKA (reference sequence).

This clonotype has ten or more counts. The genes are TRBV5-1 and TRBJ2-7, with 8 bases identical to TRBD2. Germline assignment: CDR1 SGHRS and CDR2 YFSETQ. V gave up 3 bases and J gave up 2 bases; unmatched junction bases: 13. The CDR3 has 17 residues. The CDR3 region is CASSWDYSGEKPYEQYF. Here the CDR3 DNA reads TGCGCCAGCAGCTGGGATTATAGCGGGGAAAAGCCCTACGAGCAGTACTTC.

This clonotype was counted between two and nine times. This sequence joins TRBV20-1 and TRBJ1-5, with D unclear. The germline V and J ends were trimmed by 1 base and 5 bases, with 9 bases remaining between them. The CDR3 has 13 amino acids. Germline CDR1 is DFQATT and CDR2 is SNEGSKA (reference sequence). CDR3 region: CSARAERYQPQHF. For the CDR3, the DNA is TGCAGTGCTAGAGCAGAACGCTATCAGCCCCAGCATTTT.

This chain links TRBV7-2 with TRBJ2-5; D remains unclear. Deletions cut 0 bases from V and 5 bases from J, with 13 bases between. The CDR3 has 15 amino acids. CDR1 and CDR2 (germline): SGHTA, FQGNSA. CDR3 protein: CASSLAGSSKETQYF. CDR3 nucleotide sequence: TGTGCCAGCAGCTTAGCGGGTTCTAGTAAGGAGACCCAGTACTTC.

This chain joins TRBV11-1 and TRBJ2-7, with TRBD1 matching 7 bases. From germline, CDR1 is SGHAT and CDR2 FQDESV (reference sequence). This CDR3 contains 13 residues. The J segment lost 12 bases and the V segment lost 4 bases, leaving 12 bases of the junction unmatched. Written as DNA, the CDR3 is TGTGCCAGCAGCTCTACAGGGGCCAGCCCTTTGTACTTC. It yields the protein CASSSTGASPLYF.

This clonotype has a count of ten or more. The chain carries TRBV7-2 and TRBJ2-5, with 8 bases identical to TRBD2. The germline V gene has CDR1 SGHTA and CDR2 FQGNSA. The CDR3 has 14 residues. V trimming: 5 bases; J trimming: 9 bases; junction bases outside the gene matches: 11. The CDR3 here is CASSRPGLDPSQYF. The CDR3 nucleotides are TGTGCCAGCAGCCGCCCGGGACTAGATCCTTCCCAGTACTTC.

This clonotype has more than one count but fewer than ten. The CDR3 region has the DNA TGTGCCAGCAGCTTGAGTTCGGTTGAGCAGTACTTC. It is translated as CASSLSSVEQYF. This chain links TRBV5-6 with TRBJ2-7, with no clear D. CDR1 SGHDT and CDR2 YYEEEE come from the germline V gene. The CDR3 extends over 12 amino acids. V dropped 1 base and J dropped 7 bases, with 9 bases sitting between them.

This clonotype has ten or more counts. The V call is TRBV29-1, the J call TRBJ2-1, with 7 nucleotides matching TRBD1. Looked up from germline, CDR1 is SQVTM and CDR2 is ANQGSEA. CDR3 size: 13 residues. V lost 5 bases and J lost 3; bases outside the gene matches: 4. In DNA, the CDR3 is TGCAGCGTTCGGGACAGTGACTACAATGAGCAGTTCTTC. This encodes CSVRDSDYNEQFF.

V gene TRBV5-1 combines with J gene TRBJ2-1, with TRBD2 matching 11 bases. From germline, CDR1 is SGHRS and CDR2 YFSETQ. The CDR3 contains 17 residues. The V and J ends lost 0 bases and 6 bases, in that order; junction bases with no gene match: 8. The CDR3 sequence: CASSLVVAGGPGNEQFF. The DNA of the CDR3 is TGCGCCAGCAGCTTGGTGGTAGCGGGGGGGCCGGGCAATGAGCAGTTCTTC.

The chain carries TRBV30 and TRBJ1-1; no firm D call. The V end lost 8 bases, the J end lost 1 base, and 8 bases lay between the germline ends. This CDR3 spans 11 amino acids. The germline CDR1 and CDR2 sequences are GTSNPN and SVGIG (reference sequence). CDR3 region: CARTENTEAFF. The CDR3 nucleotides are TGTGCCCGAACAGAGAACACTGAAGCTTTCTTT.

This clonotype was recorded a few times. The chain recombines TRBV28 with TRBJ1-1, with no clear D. Germline V gives CDR1 MDHEN, CDR2 SYDVKM. V lost 4 bases to trimming and J lost 2 bases, with 11 bases between them. This CDR3 has 14 residues. The CDR3 coding sequence is TGTGCCAGCAGTTGGACGGAACCTAACACTGAAGCTTTCTTT. Amino acid sequence: CASSWTEPNTEAFF.

This clonotype was recorded at least ten times. The chain couples TRBV20-1 to TRBJ1-5; D is uncertain. Per the germline V gene, CDR1 is DFQATT and CDR2 is SNEGSKA (reference sequence). CDR3 length: 11 amino acids. V lost 3 bases to trimming and J lost 3 bases, with 3 bases between them. In DNA form, the CDR3 reads TGCAGTGCTAGGGACAATCAGCCCCAGCATTTT. Encoded protein: CSARDNQPQHF.

The chain joins TRBV20-1 to TRBJ1-4; D unresolved. Germline lookup yields CDR1 DFQATT and CDR2 SNEGSKA (reference sequence). The ends were cut back, 0 bases at V and 10 bases at J, with 15 bases in the middle. The CDR3 extends over 14 amino acids. This CDR3 reads CSARDPLLVGKLFF. The CDR3 DNA sequence: TGCAGTGCTAGAGATCCTCTTTTGGTGGGAAAACTGTTTTTT.

CDR3 sequence reads: CASSSSDRGPNEKLFF. CDR3 DNA sequence: TGTGCCAGCAGTTCGTCCGACAGGGGACCAAATGAAAAACTGTTTTTT. This chain uses TRBV28 with TRBJ1-4; 8 bases match TRBD1. V dropped 4 bases and J dropped 5; count of bases not matched to a gene: 9. Germline CDR1 reads MDHEN; CDR2 reads SYDVKM. The CDR3 spans 16 residues.

This clonotype occurred a few times. The chain joins TRBV5-1 to TRBJ2-2, with 8 positions matching TRBD2. Germline loops: CDR1 SGHRS, CDR2 YFSETQ. The CDR3 extends over 18 amino acids. V was clipped by 6 bases and J by 5 bases; unmatched bases: 18. CDR3 sequence: CASTPSERGPLGTGELFF. The CDR3 bases are TGCGCCAGCACCCCCAGCGAGCGGGGGCCCCTCGGAACCGGGGAGCTGTTTTTT.

The V call is TRBV5-1, the J call TRBJ1-3; D gene uncertain. The CDR3 spans 15 residues. Trimming took 5 bases from V and 3 from J, leaving 15 bases between them. Germline assignment: CDR1 SGHRS and CDR2 YFSETQ. The CDR3 loop is CASRTAVSSGNTIYF. Written as DNA, the CDR3 is TGCGCCAGCAGGACGGCGGTCAGCAGTGGAAACACCATATATTTT.

This clonotype occurred many times. V is TRBV20-1 and J is TRBJ1-5, with a weak D call TRBD1 (5 bases). Trimming removed 0 bases from V and 2 bases from J, with 11 bases in between. Germline-derived CDR1 and CDR2 are DFQATT and SNEGSKA (reference sequence). The CDR3 has 15 residues. The CDR3 sequence is CSARDRGMGNQPQHF. The DNA for the CDR3 is TGCAGTGCTAGAGATCGGGGGATGGGCAATCAGCCCCAGCATTTT.

The rearrangement links TRBV7-9 to TRBJ1-4; 7 nucleotides align to TRBD1. This CDR3 has 15 residues. Unmatched junction bases numbered 8, after V lost 5 bases and J lost 5 bases. The germline V gene has CDR1 SEHNR and CDR2 FQNEAQ (reference sequence). Here the CDR3 reads CASSGGTVLNEKLFF. The CDR3 nucleotides are TGTGCCAGCAGCGGGGGGACAGTCCTAAATGAAAAACTGTTTTTT.

The chain combines TRBV7-9 with TRBJ1-1; 7 nucleotides align to TRBD1. Trimming cost V 4 bases and J 4 bases; bases outside gene matches: 9. In germline, CDR1 is SEHNR, CDR2 FQNEAQ (reference sequence). This CDR3 region has 15 residues. The CDR3 loop is CASSSTGRRVTEAFF. Here the CDR3 DNA reads TGTGCCAGCAGCTCGACAGGGAGGAGGGTCACTGAAGCTTTCTTT.

This clonotype was recorded at least ten times. The chain employs TRBV20-1 and TRBJ1-2, with TRBD1 matching 7 bases. The germline V gene encodes CDR1 DFQATT and CDR2 SNEGSKA (reference sequence). J was trimmed by 8 bases and V by 1 base; bases with no gene match: 13. This CDR3 spans 15 amino acids. DNA for the CDR3: TGCAGTGCTAGAGTAGGGTTAAGGGAAGGGGGCGGCTACACCTTC. It is translated as CSARVGLREGGGYTF.

The J gene is TRBJ2-5, the V gene TRBV4-2; D is possibly TRBD1 (5 bases). Trimming cost V 4 bases and J 4 bases, with 19 bases left between them. The V gene's germline CDR1 is LGHNA and CDR2 YNFKEQ. This CDR3 contains 16 residues. In DNA form, the CDR3 reads TGTGCCAGCAGCCCAGATTACCAGCAGGGTCCAGAGACCCAGTACTTC. Protein sequence: CASSPDYQQGPETQYF.

This clonotype was recorded at least ten times. The rearrangement uses TRBV5-1 and TRBJ2-1; perhaps TRBD1 as D (6 bases). V gave up 1 base and J gave up 8 bases, with 7 bases separating them. The CDR3 has 12 residues. Germline loops: CDR1 SGHRS, CDR2 YFSETQ. Written as DNA, the CDR3 is TGCGCCAGCAGCTTGCACAGGGATGAGCAGTTCTTC. This gives the protein CASSLHRDEQFF.

The chain uses TRBV7-2 and TRBJ1-1, with no clear D. This CDR3 spans 13 amino acids. CDR1 is SGHTA, CDR2 FQGNSA, per germline. V gave up 5 bases and J gave up 0 bases, with 7 bases separating them. CDR3 DNA sequence: TGTGCCAGCAGCCCGGTTGTGAACACTGAAGCTTTCTTT. Translating gives CASSPVVNTEAFF.

There are many counts of this clonotype. This chain links TRBV20-1 with TRBJ2-7, with TRBD2 as a possible D gene (6 bases). The V gene's germline CDR1 is DFQATT and CDR2 SNEGSKA (reference sequence). This CDR3 spans 14 amino acids. V was trimmed by 5 bases and J by 3 bases, leaving 17 bases between them. The CDR3 here is CSAWGDGGIYEQYV. The CDR3 nucleotides are TGCAGTGCTTGGGGGGACGGCGGAATCTACGAGCAGTACGTC.